The rows below give T cell receptor beta chains drawn from one sample of a study of blood T cell repertoires in COVID-19. TCRdb's copy holds only in-frame clones and misses some; the assay was immunoSEQ multiplex PCR. Here the sample spans 200,000 or so clones, over 80% being singletons. The sequenced sample was peripheral blood. The receptors derive from a man aged 30 to 45 with COVID-19, enrolled during active disease. CDR3s include the opening cysteine and the closing phenylalanine or tryptophan. The order of the fields is V gene, D gene, CDR3 protein. D genes are given only for firm matches.

TRBV28	TRBD2	CASKTSVPYEQYF
TRBV19	.	CASTGYPEAFF
TRBV7-2	.	CASSSDSGMNTEAFF
TRBV2	.	CASNEDSSSYEQYF
TRBV28	TRBD1	CASSLSPGTGSYGYTF
TRBV6-5	.	CASSLTGNTIYF
TRBV18	TRBD1	CASSPRDRGEAQPQHF
TRBV9	TRBD1	CASSDSTGMNYGYTF
TRBV9	.	CASSSTGHSYEQYF
TRBV3-1/TRBV3-2	TRBD1	CASKGQEDYGYTF
TRBV6-2/TRBV6-3	.	CASSLGPPEVVEQYF
TRBV30	TRBD1	CAWAMGQGYEQYF
TRBV7-2	.	CASSETRSTGELFF
TRBV27	TRBD1	CASSIGTGGYEQYF
TRBV28	.	CASSLAGIRTEAFF
TRBV28	.	CASSPAGAISLYGYTF
TRBV7-3	TRBD2	CASSLNLGLAGVYNEQFF
TRBV19	.	CASSIVDTYNYGYTF
TRBV9	TRBD1	CASSRSKTGGYRGAFF
TRBV5-1	.	CASSLGTTGGDGYTF
TRBV10-3	.	CAISEWGGRSNTEAFF
TRBV7-2	.	CASRGDGSYEQYF
TRBV6-5	TRBD1	CASSYSRTGNYGYTF
TRBV6-6	.	CASTYGPQEAFF
TRBV15	TRBD1	CATSGTESSYEQYF
TRBV7-3	TRBD1	CASSLGTEETQYF